This T cell receptor beta chain was sequenced in a study of Graves' ophthalmopathy and Graves' hyperthyroidism. Hyperthyroidism patients were newly diagnosed, ill under 2 months, and aged 18 to 65 years. Certain patients, namely those with other autoimmune diseases, uncontrolled infections, pregnancy or lactation, were excluded. Diagnosis relied on clinical symptoms, serum thyroxine, TRAb, thyroid ultrasound and orbital computed tomography. General study points: In blood appeared most of the expanded thyroid clonotypes whose frequency exceeded 0.001.

Amplified TCR beta CDR3 regions were obtained using RNA transcripts as template. First-round RT-PCR relied on HTBI primers, and a second-round multiplex PCR came next. TCRdb itself ran the multiplex PCR reads through MiXCR, one entry per CDR3 protein. The table has 680,000 or so distinct CDR3 sequences, about 24% seen once. In its sample, this clonotype was seen many times. As yet, its antigen is unknown. CDR1 is MNHNS and CDR2 is SASEGT in the germline V gene. The CDR3 is made up of 17 amino acids. V was trimmed by 2 bases and J by 2 bases, leaving 16 bases between them. This TCR derives from a young woman with stable Graves' hyperthyroidism. Some clones in this sample may be carry-over from other donors' samples. The chain joins TRBV6-1 to TRBJ1-5; D perhaps matches TRBD1 (5 bases). Sequencing input: peripheral blood. As DNA, the CDR3 is TGTGCCAGCAGTGAATGGGATAGGGGTATCGGCAATCAGCCCCAGCATTTT. Translating it yields CASSEWDRGIGNQPQHF.